The 9 T cell receptor beta chains listed next were all sequenced from one sample in a study of glioma-infiltrating T cells. Using RNA template, CDR3s of TCR alpha and beta were amplified with iRepertoire arm-PCR. TCRdb re-called the multiplex PCR reads through MiXCR, storing one row per CDR3 protein. The sample includes 4,500 or so distinct CDR3 sequences, under 30% of them seen just once. The specimen sequenced was glioma tissue, nonneoplastic brain tissue, or PBMCs (not recorded which). These receptors were taken from a human donor with low-grade glioma or glioblastoma, undergoing nonglioma brain surgery, or in good health (not recorded which).

This clonotype occurred many times. The CDR3 nucleotides are TGTGCCAGCAGTCCCCAGAGCGGTGAAGCTTTCTTT. This translates into CASSPQSGEAFF. J is TRBJ1-1 and V is TRBV12-3 or TRBV12-4; D call uncertain. The germline V and J ends were trimmed by 5 bases and 7 bases, with 11 bases remaining between them. CDR3 length equals 12 residues.

This clonotype was picked up many times. The chain links TRBV19 to TRBJ2-2, with D tentatively TRBD2 (6 bases). This CDR3 region has 16 residues. V lost 7 bases, J lost 4 bases, and 19 bases lay in between. Per germline, CDR1 LNHDA and CDR2 SQIVND (reference sequence). CDR3 residues: CASTYNTGSSTGELFF. The CDR3 nucleotides read TGTGCCAGTACCTATAACACCGGGAGCAGCACCGGGGAGCTGTTTTTT.

This clonotype ranks as large. DNA for the CDR3: TGTGCCAGCAGTTTATTGGGCAATGAGCAGTTCTTC. This sequence encodes CASSLLGNEQFF. The chain is built from TRBV27 and TRBJ2-1; D is undetermined. The V and J ends lost 1 base and 6 bases respectively, with 4 bases between them. From germline, CDR1 is MNHEY and CDR2 SMNVEV (reference sequence). The CDR3 runs to 12 residues.

There are many counts of this clonotype. This chain connects TRBV11-2 to TRBJ2-7; a weak D match, TRBD1 (5 bases). Germline CDR1 is SGHAT and CDR2 is FQNNGV. This CDR3 region has 17 residues. Trimming took 1 base from V and 0 from J, leaving 16 bases between them. This CDR3 reads CASSLVSRIRDSYEQYF. DNA of the CDR3: TGTGCCAGCAGCTTAGTATCTAGAATCAGGGACTCCTACGAGCAGTACTTC.

There are many counts of this clonotype. The chain combines TRBV2 with TRBJ2-1; 8 bases fit TRBD1. Germline-derived CDR1 and CDR2 are SNHLY and FYNNEI. V lost 4 bases to trimming and J lost 4 bases; unmatched junction nucleotides: 15. This CDR3 spans 18 amino acids. The CDR3 protein is CASSVVSLGQGFYNEQFF. CDR3 DNA sequence: TGTGCCAGCAGTGTGGTTAGTTTAGGACAGGGTTTTTACAATGAGCAGTTCTTC.

This clonotype is medium-sized (0.01 to 0.1%) in the sample. This sequence joins TRBV4-1 and TRBJ1-3; a weak D match, TRBD1 (5 bases). The CDR3 runs to 18 residues. Germline V gene data show CDR1 as MGHRA and CDR2 as YSYEKL. V was pared by 0 bases and J by 0 bases, with 15 bases between. The CDR3 nucleotides are TGCGCCAGCAGCCAAGACGGACAAGAATATGTCTCTGGAAACACCATATATTTT. It codes for CASSQDGQEYVSGNTIYF.

By proportion, this clonotype is medium-sized. The V gene is TRBV4-1, the J gene TRBJ2-6; 7 bases match TRBD2. J was trimmed by 4 bases and V by 2 bases; bases with no gene match: 8. This CDR3 region has 17 residues. Germline CDR1 reads MGHRA; CDR2 reads YSYEKL. The CDR3 sequence: CASSQRAGGYGANVLTF. Here the CDR3 DNA reads TGCGCCAGCAGCCAAAGGGCCGGGGGGTACGGGGCCAACGTCCTGACTTTC.

The V call is TRBV29-1, the J call TRBJ2-7, with a weak D call TRBD1 (6 bases). Trimming removed 3 bases at V and 2 bases at J, with 14 bases between. CDR3 length: 14 amino acids. Germline V lookup: CDR1 SQVTM, CDR2 ANQGSEA. The CDR3 coding sequence is TGCAGCGTTGATGGGGTGACAGGTACCTACGAGCAGTACTTC. Protein sequence: CSVDGVTGTYEQYF.

This clonotype was counted ten times or more. V usage is TRBV19 and J usage is TRBJ2-1, with a possible D match to TRBD1 (6 bases). CDR3 size: 11 residues. The germline CDR1 and CDR2 sequences are LNHDA and SQIVND (reference sequence). Trimming stripped 4 bases from V and 10 bases from J, with 8 bases between. Written as DNA, the CDR3 is TGTGCCAGTAGTACCGGGACAGAGCAGTTCTTC. Translation gives CASSTGTEQFF. Combining the CDR3 with reference TRBV19 and TRBJ2-1 gives the whole variable domain DGGITQSPKYLFRKEGQNVTLSCEQNLNHDAMYWYRQDPGQGLRLIYYSQIVNDFQKGDIAEGYSVSREKKESFPLTVTSAQKNPTAFYLCASSTGTEQFFGPGTRLTVL.